This entry is about one TCR beta chain. The record originates from a study of shared clonotypes between healthy human individuals. The CDR3 loop spans 14 amino acids. CDR1 is MNHEY, CDR2 SMNVEV, per germline (reference sequence). V lost 4 bases and J lost 2, with 12 bases in between. Sequencing was performed with immunoSEQ multiplex PCR; in TCRdb, only in-frame clones are kept and a portion is missing. The sample gives approximately 720,000 clones, around 92% of which show up once; nearly 25% is in the top ten. Naive CD8 cells lacked CD45RO and underwent positive selection for CCR7, leaving out terminally differentiated effector memory CD45RA+ cells.

The V gene is TRBV27, the J gene TRBJ2-7, with D perhaps matching TRBD1 (5 bases). The sample comprised naive CD8+ T cells sorted from blood. This clonotype was sampled from a man aged 30 to 39 in good health. This chain's CDR3 is CASSSYRRTYEQYF. The CDR3 nucleotides read TGTGCCAGCAGTTCCTACAGGCGAACCTACGAGCAGTACTTC.